The 7 T cell receptor beta chains in this list originate from one sample, sequenced in a study of blood T cells in healthy people across ages. Then a second PCR, running roughly 7 to 12 cycles, was carried out with a sample-barcoded 5' primer and a J-beta primer mix. TCRdb independently ran MiXCR on the 5' RACE reads; one entry per CDR3 protein. The repertoire holds 1.8 million or so distinct CDR3 sequences, roughly 43% seen once, with roughly 23% in the top ten. What was sequenced was blood. The origin of the receptors is a human donor in good health.

The CDR3 bases are TGTGCCAGCAGCCAAGCGGGCAGAATCAACACTGAAGCTTTCTTT. This gives the protein CASSQAGRINTEAFF. The gene calls are TRBV3-1 and TRBJ1-1; D is unclear. The V and J ends lost 1 base and 2 bases respectively, with 11 bases between them. Looked up from germline, CDR1 is LGHDT and CDR2 is YNNKEL (reference sequence). The CDR3 length is 15 residues.

The CDR3 sequence: CASSGLVGGVNTQYF. The CDR3 DNA is TGTGCCAGCAGTGGACTAGTGGGGGGGGTCAATACGCAGTATTTT. The chain carries TRBV28 and TRBJ2-3; 7 bases align to TRBD2. Per the germline V gene, CDR1 is MDHEN and CDR2 is SYDVKM. V trimming: 5 bases; J trimming: 7 bases; junction bases outside the gene matches: 12. CDR3 length: 15 amino acids.

This clonotype came up a few times. The chain links TRBV2 to TRBJ2-3, with 12 bases lining up with TRBD1. The CDR3 runs 19 residues. Germline CDR1 is SNHLY and CDR2 is FYNNEI. The J segment lost 3 bases and the V segment lost 6 bases, leaving 16 bases of the junction unmatched. The CDR3 bases are TGTGCCAGCAGATTAGGGGCCGGGACAGGGGGCACCGTAACAGATACGCAGTATTTT. This encodes CASRLGAGTGGTVTDTQYF.

V usage is TRBV5-1 and J usage is TRBJ1-1; 9 positions match TRBD1. The CDR3 totals 14 residues. Germline loops: CDR1 SGHRS, CDR2 YFSETQ. The V segment lost 2 bases and the J segment 3 bases; nucleotides outside the gene matches: 2. In DNA, the CDR3 is TGCGCCAGCAGCTTACAGGGGGCCTACACTGAAGCTTTCTTT. This translates into CASSLQGAYTEAFF.

The chain recombines TRBV4-3 with TRBJ1-2; D uncertain. Germline loops: CDR1 LGHNA, CDR2 YSLEER. The CDR3 totals 14 residues. Between the trimmed V and J ends, which lost 4 bases and 8 bases, there was a span of 17 bases. The DNA for the CDR3 is TGCGCCAGCAGCCGATTCACCGAGCGGGTCGGCTACACCTTC. Its translation: CASSRFTERVGYTF.

The V and J genes are TRBV7-2 and TRBJ2-3; 7 bases align to TRBD1. J was trimmed by 2 bases and V by 5 bases; bases with no gene match: 4. The CDR3 sequence is 14 residues long. Germline V gene lookup returns CDR1 SGHTA and CDR2 FQGNSA. The CDR3 DNA sequence: TGTGCCAGCAGCGACGACAGGGCCACAGATACGCAGTATTTT. This gives the protein CASSDDRATDTQYF. The variable domain in full, with the rest retrieved from reference TRBV7-2 and TRBJ2-3, is GAGVSQSPSNKVTEKGKDVELRCDPISGHTALYWYRQSLGQGLEFLIYFQGNSAPDKSGLPSDRFSAERTGGSVSTLTIQRTQQEDSAVYLCASSDDRATDTQYFGPGTRLTVL.

This sequence joins TRBV11-2 and TRBJ2-4; possibly TRBD1 for D (5 bases). Between the trimmed V and J ends, which lost 1 base and 6 bases, there was a span of 13 bases. This CDR3 has 15 residues. CDR1 is SGHAT, CDR2 FQNNGV, per germline. DNA for the CDR3: TGTGCCAGCAGCTTAGGGACAAATCCGGGAAACATTCAGTACTTC. Translated: CASSLGTNPGNIQYF. The whole variable domain, remainder taken from reference TRBV11-2 and TRBJ2-4, is EAGVAQSPRYKIIEKRQSVAFWCNPISGHATLYWYQQILGQGPKLLIQFQNNGVVDDSQLPKDRFSAERLKGVDSTLKIQPAKLEDSAVYLCASSLGTNPGNIQYFGAGTRLSVL.